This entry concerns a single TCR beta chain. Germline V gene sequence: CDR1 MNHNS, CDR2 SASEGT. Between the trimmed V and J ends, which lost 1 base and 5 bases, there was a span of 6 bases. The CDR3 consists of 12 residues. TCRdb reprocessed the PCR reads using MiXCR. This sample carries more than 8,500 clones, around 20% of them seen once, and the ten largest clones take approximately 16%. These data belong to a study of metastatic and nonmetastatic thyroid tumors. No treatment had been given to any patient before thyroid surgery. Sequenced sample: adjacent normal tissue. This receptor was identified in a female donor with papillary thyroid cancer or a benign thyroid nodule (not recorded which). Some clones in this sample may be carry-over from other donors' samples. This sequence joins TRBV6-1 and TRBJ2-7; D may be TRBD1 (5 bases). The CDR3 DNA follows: TGTGCCAGCAGTGAAGGCAGGGACGAGCAGTACTTC. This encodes CASSEGRDEQYF.